What follows describes a single T cell receptor beta chain. Its target is unknown. Primers: 60 Vbeta forward and 13 Jbeta reverse. Assay: immunoSEQ multiplex PCR; the TCRdb copy retains only in-frame clones and omits some. The sample consists of about 100,000 clones, more than 65% of them appearing once. V dropped 5 bases and J dropped 0 bases, with 9 bases sitting between them. There are 14 residues in the CDR3. Germline CDR1 reads MNHEY; CDR2 reads SVGAGI. The data belong to a study of cytomegalovirus exposure and HLA in healthy donors. Study findings and constraints: Common viral pathogens were later found to be apparently linked to several of the most significant clusters.

The chain combines TRBV6-5 with TRBJ2-3; D perhaps matches TRBD1 (6 bases). The source is a woman younger than 30 in good health and CMV-seronegative. The sample consisted of PBMCs. CDR3 loop: CASSRGQSTDTQYF. For the CDR3, the DNA is TGTGCCAGCAGTAGAGGACAGAGCACAGATACGCAGTATTTT.